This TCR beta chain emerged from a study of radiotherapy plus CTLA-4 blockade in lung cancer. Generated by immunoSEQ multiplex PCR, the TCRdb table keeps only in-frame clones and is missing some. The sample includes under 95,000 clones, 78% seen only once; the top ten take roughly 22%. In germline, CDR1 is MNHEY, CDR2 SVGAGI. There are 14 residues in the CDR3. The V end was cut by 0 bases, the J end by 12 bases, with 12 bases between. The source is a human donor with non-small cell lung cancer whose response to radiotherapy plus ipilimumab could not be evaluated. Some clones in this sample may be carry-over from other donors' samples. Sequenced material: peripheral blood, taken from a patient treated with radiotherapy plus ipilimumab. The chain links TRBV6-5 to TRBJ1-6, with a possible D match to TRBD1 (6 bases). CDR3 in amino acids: CASSYSRGALPLHF. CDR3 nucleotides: TGTGCCAGCAGTTACTCGCGGGGGGCCTTACCCCTCCACTTT.